The present entry profiles one T cell receptor beta chain with its context. This clone was found once. Its specific antigen is unknown. Qualities for individual bases were not recorded, and no much larger clone is one base off. Enrolling through a virtual design, the prospective study's participants ranged in age from roughly 18 to 89 years and lived across roughly 24 United States geographic areas. Cohort assignment in the prospective study relied on participant-reported clinical history from a screening survey and a study questionnaire. For ImmuneRACE Cohort 3, a participant was defined as recovered based on two consecutive negative NP/OP PCR tests, clearance by a healthcare professional, or resolution of symptoms. In the prospective study, whole blood, serum and a nasopharyngeal or oropharyngeal swab were collected from each participant by mobile phlebotomists. Additional blood draws and questionnaires over an approximately two-month period could optionally be provided by prospective study participants. Blood samples from the prospective study were shipped frozen or at room temperature prior to DNA extraction.

V sheds 1 base and J sheds 0 bases, leaving 13 bases between their ends. According to the germline V gene (reference sequence), CDR1 reads LNHNV and CDR2 reads YYDKDF. The CDR3 spans 17 residues, from the cysteine through the phenylalanine. The DNA shown is the 51-base CDR3, in frame from base 1. These data come from a study of blood T cell repertoires in COVID-19 (dated by TCRdb to between 2020 and 2021). Broadly, across the study: The collaborator samples originated in the United States, Italy and Spain and spanned the acute and convalescent phases of COVID-19. The prospective study material was composed of cDNA or gDNA derived from T cells, B-cell-depleted T cells, or PBMCs. The repertoires were released in a freely available public database meant as a resource for research on the immune response to SARS-CoV-2. Where HLA class I and class II types were available, the types were taken from metadata supplied by the sample provider, not from assay-based typing. Subjects who had been exposed to COVID-19, were actively infected with it, or had recovered from it provided the deeply sampled blood TCRbeta repertoires that made up the dataset. Samples were obtained from the ongoing ImmuneRACE study (first 160 participants) and from approximately 1,200 subjects provided by 6 global collaborators. Sample metadata almost always included a de-identified subject ID, COVID-19 status, age in years and sex.

Study-level results and caveats: The amount of clinical and demographic metadata varied by source and participant and was provided uncurated.

TCRbeta CDR3 regions were amplified from genomic DNA by means of the immunoSEQ Assay, a bias-controlled multiplex PCR. As for the authors' bioinformatics: Nucleated cell counts per sample were estimated from amplification of reference gene primers within the assay. To quantify the absolute abundance of each unique TCRbeta CDR3 rearrangement, sequence reads were collapsed and filtered. For each sample, productive Simpson clonality was calculated by taking the square root of Simpson's diversity index across productive rearrangements. TCRdb limited this immuneACCESS table to in-frame rearrangements with V and J called. A share of clones is missing; checked studies link under half to unresolved V genes, and the rest is unexplained. V and J calls plus clone size are reproduced from that table; the DNA served to infer D and trimming. The sample table records around 290,000 clones; roughly 87% of these occur just once. Of the sample, 1% falls within the top ten clones.

This sequence originates from a woman aged 25-40 years who had recovered from COVID-19. The sample consisted of PBMCs or T cells enriched from blood (not recorded which). This sequence uses TRBV15 and TRBJ1-5; a tentative D match to TRBD1 spans 6 bases. In nucleotide form, the sequence is TGTGCCACCAGCAGAGGACAGGAATCACTTAGCAATCAGCCCCAGCATTTT. The encoded protein is CATSRGQESLSNQPQHF.